Below, 18 T cell receptor beta chains from the same sample are listed, as sequenced in a study of blood T cell repertoires in COVID-19. TCRdb keeps only in-frame clones here, not all; method: immunoSEQ multiplex PCR. The sample has fewer than 250,000 clones, over 70% seen once. The specimen was peripheral blood. All receptors come from a man between 60 and 75 years old with acute or convalescent COVID-19.

The J gene is TRBJ1-3, the V gene TRBV18; D is undetermined. From germline, CDR1 is KGHSH and CDR2 LQKENI. CDR3 size: 13 residues. V shed 6 bases and J shed 0 bases, with 6 bases lying between them. Written as DNA, the CDR3 is TGTGCCAGCTCTTCTAGCTCTGGAAACACCATATATTTT. It is translated as CASSSSSGNTIYF.

V usage is TRBV25-1 and J usage is TRBJ1-6, with D possibly matching TRBD1 (5 bases). The CDR3 has 16 residues. Germline V CDR1 and CDR2: MGHDK, SYGVNS. V gave up 5 bases and J gave up 9 bases, with 20 bases separating them. CDR3 bases: TGTGCCAGCAGTCCCCTTGGGGGGGTGTTACGTTCACCCCTCCACTTT. Translating gives CASSPLGGVLRSPLHF. The variable domain in full, completed from reference TRBV25-1 and TRBJ1-6, reads EADIYQTPRYLVIGTGKKITLECSQTMGHDKMYWYQQDPGMELHLIHYSYGVNSTEKGDLSSESTVSRIRTEHFPLTLESARPSHTSQYLCASSPLGGVLRSPLHFGNGTRLTVT.

The chain links TRBV9 to TRBJ1-2; D unclear. Deletions cut 0 bases from V and 7 bases from J, with 10 bases between. The CDR3 covers 13 residues. CDR1 and CDR2 from the germline V gene are SGDLS and YYNGEE. The CDR3 region is CASSVDGRGGYTF. The CDR3 nucleotides read TGTGCCAGCAGCGTAGACGGTCGGGGTGGCTACACCTTC.

This chain links TRBV10-3 with TRBJ2-5, with 13 bases lining up with TRBD2. The CDR3 contains 16 residues. V lost 7 bases, J lost 4 bases, and 9 bases stayed unmatched. The V gene's germline CDR1 is ENHRY and CDR2 SYGVKD. CDR3 amino acids: CAIMGTSGGAGETQYF. The CDR3 DNA reads as TGTGCCATCATGGGTACTAGCGGGGGGGCCGGAGAGACCCAGTACTTC.

The rearrangement joins TRBV7-9 to TRBJ2-2; 13 bases are a match to TRBD2. V gave up 5 bases and J gave up 7 bases; unmatched junction bases: 4. Germline CDR1 reads SEHNR; CDR2 reads FQNEAQ (reference sequence). The CDR3 is made up of 15 amino acids. The CDR3 DNA sequence: TGTGCCAGCAGCGGACTAGCGGGAGCGATCGGGGAGCTGTTTTTT. It encodes CASSGLAGAIGELFF.

V and J are TRBV29-1 and TRBJ2-7, with D possibly being TRBD1 (5 bases). Trimming left V 4 bases short and J 4 bases short, with 14 bases between. The germline V gene has CDR1 SQVTM and CDR2 ANQGSEA. The CDR3 is made up of 13 amino acids. The CDR3: CSVGRGGKYEQYF. The CDR3 DNA is TGCAGCGTTGGAAGGGGTGGGAAGTACGAGCAGTACTTC.

The chain carries TRBV7-3 and TRBJ2-3; 11 bases match TRBD2. The J segment lost 3 bases and the V segment lost 0 bases, leaving 14 bases of the junction unmatched. The CDR3 sequence is 20 residues long. CDR1 and CDR2 (germline): SGHTA, FQGTGA. The CDR3, as DNA: TGTGCCAGCAGCTTAACGGGTCCTACCCGGACTAGCGGGCCGACAGATACGCAGTATTTT. This sequence encodes CASSLTGPTRTSGPTDTQYF.

The chain couples TRBV4-1 to TRBJ2-5; 8 bases are a match to TRBD1. V lost 2 bases to trimming and J lost 2 bases; unmatched junction nucleotides: 4. CDR1 and CDR2 from the germline V gene are MGHRA and YSYEKL. The CDR3 covers 15 residues. CDR3 protein: CASSQRNRGQETQYF. Written as DNA, the CDR3 is TGCGCCAGCAGCCAAAGAAACAGGGGGCAAGAGACCCAGTACTTC.

The chain joins TRBV4-2 to TRBJ2-3, with TRBD2 identical over 11 bases. J gave up 6 bases and V 0 bases, and 11 bases lay outside the gene matches. This CDR3 contains 18 residues. Germline V gene data show CDR1 as LGHNA and CDR2 as YNFKEQ. For the CDR3, the DNA is TGTGCCAGCAGCCAAGACGGTGGGCTAGCGGGGGGCCACGATACGCAGTATTTT. This gives the protein CASSQDGGLAGGHDTQYF.

This chain connects TRBV18 to TRBJ1-6; D remains unclear. V was clipped by 2 bases and J by 10 bases, with 9 bases between them. The V gene's germline CDR1 is KGHSH and CDR2 LQKENI. CDR3 length equals 13 residues. CDR3 loop: CASSPTDGSPLHF. The CDR3 DNA sequence: TGTGCCAGCTCACCAACCGACGGGTCACCCCTCCACTTT.

V is TRBV5-5 and J is TRBJ1-2; maybe TRBD1 (5 bases). Germline V lookup: CDR1 SGHKS, CDR2 YYEKEE (reference sequence). The germline V and J ends were trimmed by 0 bases and 4 bases, with 10 bases remaining between them. This CDR3 comprises 14 residues. In DNA form, the CDR3 reads TGTGCCAGCAGCTTGGTCGGACATTCCTATGGCTACACCTTC. The encoded protein is CASSLVGHSYGYTF.

This clone was recorded a few times. The chain recombines TRBV5-5 with TRBJ1-1; D gene ambiguous. V was trimmed by 4 bases and J by 7 bases, leaving 20 bases between them. The CDR3 has 15 residues. Germline-derived CDR1 and CDR2 are SGHKS and YYEKEE (reference sequence). The CDR3 here is CASSRSVSGPVEAFF. The CDR3 coding sequence is TGTGCCAGCAGCCGTTCGGTTAGCGGACCAGTTGAAGCTTTCTTT.

The chain employs TRBV19 and TRBJ1-5, with 9 bases fitting TRBD1. The CDR3 totals 16 residues. Germline trimming cut 4 bases from V and 4 bases from J; bases unmatched to any gene: 8. Germline V gives CDR1 LNHDA, CDR2 SQIVND (reference sequence). The CDR3, as DNA: TGTGCCAGTAGTACCCCCGGGACAGGGTTTAATCAGCCCCAGCATTTT. Its protein product is CASSTPGTGFNQPQHF.

The V call is TRBV25-1, the J call TRBJ1-6; maybe TRBD1 (5 bases). The germline V gene encodes CDR1 MGHDK and CDR2 SYGVNS. V was cut by 3 bases and J by 9 bases, with 15 bases left in between. The CDR3 covers 15 residues. CDR3 in DNA: TGTGCCAGCAGTGATGGGGGGGGACGGGGTTCACCCCTCCACTTT. It translates to CASSDGGGRGSPLHF.

This clone was seen only a few times. This sequence joins TRBV6-5 and TRBJ1-5; a weak D match, TRBD1 (5 bases). Trimming pared 4 bases from V and 5 bases from J, leaving 15 bases between. Germline CDR1 and CDR2: MNHEY and SVGAGI. The CDR3 consists of 15 residues. The CDR3 bases are TGTGCCAGCAGTTCCGCCCGCAGGGAGGATCAGCCCCAGCATTTT. Translated, it gives CASSSARREDQPQHF.

The rearrangement joins TRBV7-3 to TRBJ2-1, with 11 nucleotides matching TRBD2. The length of the CDR3 is 15 residues. With 4 bases clipped from V and 5 bases from J, the junction kept 4 bases outside the gene matches. Germline CDR1 reads SGHTA; CDR2 reads FQGTGA. CDR3 sequence: CASSSLAGGHNEQFF. The CDR3 nucleotides are TGTGCCAGCAGCTCGTTAGCGGGGGGGCACAATGAGCAGTTCTTC.

This rearrangement joins TRBV2 to TRBJ2-3; D is undetermined. CDR3 length: 14 residues. Germline CDR1 reads SNHLY; CDR2 reads FYNNEI. V was pared by 3 bases and J by 3 bases, with 10 bases between. The CDR3 spells CASSDEQITDTQYF. CDR3 coding DNA: TGTGCCAGCAGTGACGAACAGATTACAGATACGCAGTATTTT.

The CDR3 DNA reads TGTGCCTGGAGTACGACAGGGTGCTACACCTTC. It is translated as CAWSTTGCYTF. This chain joins TRBV30 and TRBJ1-2; 7 bases are a match to TRBD1. Per the germline V gene, CDR1 is GTSNPN and CDR2 is SVGIG (reference sequence). The CDR3 has 11 residues. V lost 2 bases to trimming and J lost 9 bases; unmatched junction nucleotides: 3.